A selection of T cell receptor beta chains follows, all from one sample in a study of T-cell reconstitution after alpha-beta-depleted transplantation in children. TCRdb re-derived calls from the PCR reads in MiXCR, one entry per CDR3 protein. The table includes about 6,700 distinct CDR3 sequences, 16% detected once. The material was PBMCs, obtained before TCRalphabeta/CD19-depleted stem cell transplant. The receptors come from a boy aged 2 to 10 with acute lymphoblastic leukemia, due to receive a stem cell transplant. Both conserved end residues are part of each CDR3. A D gene is named only where the DNA matches it firmly. Only part of the rows carry a size: once, few, many, or a class if the clone is expanded.

d_call: -; clone_size: few; v_call: TRBV12-3/TRBV12-4; cdr3_aa: CASSPFQQGMRGSPLHF
d_call: -; clone_size: -; v_call: TRBV7-9; cdr3_aa: CASNPVVGDNGYTF
d_call: -; clone_size: medium-sized; v_call: TRBV6-1; cdr3_aa: CASSLEETQYF
d_call: -; clone_size: medium-sized; v_call: TRBV4-1; cdr3_aa: CASSYASSKGSYEQYF
d_call: TRBD1; clone_size: medium-sized; v_call: TRBV7-9; cdr3_aa: CASSLRQGAIPDDFYEQYF
d_call: TRBD2; clone_size: medium-sized; v_call: TRBV6-5; cdr3_aa: CASSYGGGDQFF
d_call: -; clone_size: medium-sized; v_call: TRBV7-3; cdr3_aa: CASSFGTHNEQFF
d_call: TRBD2; clone_size: medium-sized; v_call: TRBV19; cdr3_aa: CASSSRGGDDTGELFF
d_call: TRBD1; clone_size: many; v_call: TRBV3-1; cdr3_aa: CASSQDLGQGANEQFF
d_call: -; clone_size: medium-sized; v_call: TRBV20-1; cdr3_aa: CSARDERVRYEQYF
d_call: -; clone_size: medium-sized; v_call: TRBV4-2; cdr3_aa: CASSPEGGSSYNEQFF
d_call: -; clone_size: many; v_call: TRBV6-5; cdr3_aa: CASTSIGATGELFF
d_call: -; clone_size: medium-sized; v_call: TRBV5-1; cdr3_aa: CASTGEKQYF
d_call: -; clone_size: medium-sized; v_call: TRBV10-2; cdr3_aa: CASSEQAETQYF
d_call: -; clone_size: -; v_call: TRBV5-4; cdr3_aa: CASSLASGRRDGNTIYF
d_call: TRBD2; clone_size: -; v_call: TRBV12-3/TRBV12-4; cdr3_aa: CASSFSTGGTQYF